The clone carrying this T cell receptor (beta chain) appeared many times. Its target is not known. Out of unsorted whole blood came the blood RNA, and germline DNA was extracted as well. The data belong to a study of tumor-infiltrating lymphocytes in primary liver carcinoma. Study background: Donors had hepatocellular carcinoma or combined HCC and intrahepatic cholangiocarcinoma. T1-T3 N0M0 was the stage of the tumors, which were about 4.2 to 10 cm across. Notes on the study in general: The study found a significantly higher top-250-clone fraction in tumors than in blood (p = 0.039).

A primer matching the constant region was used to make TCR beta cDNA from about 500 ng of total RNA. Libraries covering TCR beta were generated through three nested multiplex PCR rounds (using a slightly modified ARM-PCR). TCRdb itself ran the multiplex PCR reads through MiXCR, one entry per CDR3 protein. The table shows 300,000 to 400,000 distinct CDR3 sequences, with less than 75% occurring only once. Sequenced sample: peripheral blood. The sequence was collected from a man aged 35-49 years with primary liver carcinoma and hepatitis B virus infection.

CDR3: CASSYPPGTASRTGELFF. CDR3 DNA: TGTGCCAGCAGTTATCCTCCTGGGACAGCTTCCCGGACCGGGGAGCTGTTTTTT. The chain combines TRBV6-5 with TRBJ2-2; 7 bases are a match to TRBD1. The V gene's germline CDR1 is MNHEY and CDR2 SVGAGI. J gave up 5 bases and V 3 bases, and 15 bases lay outside the gene matches. This CDR3 is 18 amino acids long.